Listed below are T cell receptor beta chains from one sample, sequenced in a study of T cells expressing NK-cell markers. Reanalyzing the 5' RACE reads, TCRdb keeps one entry per CDR3 protein, without DNA. The sample is made up of 350,000 to 400,000 distinct CDR3 sequences, and the top ten hold around 10% of it. Material: blood T cells: a sorted CD56 or NKG2C T cell subset, CD4+ or CD8+ T cells, or bulk PBMC T cells (not recorded which). These TCRs come from a woman in her fifties or sixties in good health. Each CDR3 is given with its conserved first and last residue. Each record gives: V gene, J gene, CDR3 protein.

V gene: TRBV10-3; J gene: TRBJ1-5; CDR3 protein: CAISEQGQYQPQHF
V gene: TRBV29-1; J gene: TRBJ1-2; CDR3 protein: CSVEGTGDNYGYTF
V gene: TRBV29-1; J gene: TRBJ1-1; CDR3 protein: CSVKGDRGGTEAFF
V gene: TRBV7-9; J gene: TRBJ2-2; CDR3 protein: CAGGQIKGIGELFF
V gene: TRBV12-3/TRBV12-4; J gene: TRBJ2-2; CDR3 protein: CASNEAFTGELFF
V gene: TRBV5-6; J gene: TRBJ2-1; CDR3 protein: CASSLQREQFF
V gene: TRBV24-1; J gene: TRBJ2-3; CDR3 protein: CATSDDRDRSTDTQYF
V gene: TRBV29-1; J gene: TRBJ1-1; CDR3 protein: CSAGEDGNTEAFF
V gene: TRBV29-1; J gene: TRBJ2-5; CDR3 protein: CSVATGQKETQYF
V gene: TRBV7-9; J gene: TRBJ1-1; CDR3 protein: CASSYLGQNTEAFF
V gene: TRBV19; J gene: TRBJ2-7; CDR3 protein: CASSIARGPYEQYF
V gene: TRBV27; J gene: TRBJ2-5; CDR3 protein: CASSFIASAETQYF
V gene: TRBV3-1; J gene: TRBJ2-3; CDR3 protein: CASSRLAGVVDTQYF
V gene: TRBV20-1; J gene: TRBJ1-3; CDR3 protein: CSASNRGLGNTIYF
V gene: TRBV12-3/TRBV12-4; J gene: TRBJ1-1; CDR3 protein: CASSLERWTEAFF
V gene: TRBV5-1; J gene: TRBJ2-1; CDR3 protein: CASSTPGGANSYNEQFF
V gene: TRBV29-1; J gene: TRBJ2-2; CDR3 protein: CSVESGRVGGELFF
V gene: TRBV6-5; J gene: TRBJ2-3; CDR3 protein: CASSYGRLSGTQYF
V gene: TRBV2; J gene: TRBJ2-1; CDR3 protein: CASSVREGGFF
V gene: TRBV12-3/TRBV12-4; J gene: TRBJ2-1; CDR3 protein: CASSGAGRNEQFF
V gene: TRBV12-3/TRBV12-4; J gene: TRBJ2-7; CDR3 protein: CASSFGGGTAASYEQYF
V gene: TRBV27; J gene: TRBJ2-3; CDR3 protein: CASSSRPRDTQYF
V gene: TRBV4-2; J gene: TRBJ2-3; CDR3 protein: CASSQDGTSGRVTDTQYF
V gene: TRBV20-1; J gene: TRBJ1-3; CDR3 protein: CSATLPDQTIYF
V gene: TRBV24-1; J gene: TRBJ1-5; CDR3 protein: CATSDFRRDQPQHF
V gene: TRBV2; J gene: TRBJ2-2; CDR3 protein: CATSVGPNTGELFF
V gene: TRBV15; J gene: TRBJ1-6; CDR3 protein: CATSREDRVYSPLHF
V gene: TRBV5-8; J gene: TRBJ2-1; CDR3 protein: CASSLGFGKLAVNNEQFF
V gene: TRBV5-1; J gene: TRBJ2-2; CDR3 protein: CASSLTGLDTGELFF
V gene: TRBV29-1; J gene: TRBJ2-1; CDR3 protein: CSVRLAGEQFF
V gene: TRBV15; J gene: TRBJ1-5; CDR3 protein: CATSTRGSDSNQPQHF
V gene: TRBV2; J gene: TRBJ1-1; CDR3 protein: CASSEVEIGRNTEAFF
V gene: TRBV5-1; J gene: TRBJ1-1; CDR3 protein: CASRSPGVITDTEAFF
V gene: TRBV29-1; J gene: TRBJ2-3; CDR3 protein: CSVAGLAGDNTQYF
V gene: TRBV5-1; J gene: TRBJ1-1; CDR3 protein: CASSLEGGIGTEAFF
V gene: TRBV7-9; J gene: TRBJ1-1; CDR3 protein: CASSDRGIPNTEAFF
V gene: TRBV4-1; J gene: TRBJ1-1; CDR3 protein: CASSQDGTEAFF
V gene: TRBV5-1; J gene: TRBJ1-4; CDR3 protein: CASSLDGYSPLGLFF
V gene: TRBV7-8; J gene: TRBJ2-1; CDR3 protein: CASSSQRTSGRRNEQFF
V gene: TRBV12-3/TRBV12-4; J gene: TRBJ2-1; CDR3 protein: CASSLPSENNNEQFF
V gene: TRBV20-1; J gene: TRBJ2-7; CDR3 protein: CSAQREGEEQYF
V gene: TRBV3-1; J gene: TRBJ2-1; CDR3 protein: CASRHSGRPYNEQFF
V gene: TRBV24-1; J gene: TRBJ2-1; CDR3 protein: CATSDPYGTSSLLEQFF
V gene: TRBV12-3/TRBV12-4; J gene: TRBJ2-5; CDR3 protein: CASSPGLAGGRTQYF
V gene: TRBV20-1; J gene: TRBJ2-5; CDR3 protein: CSAIPGQGFETQYF
V gene: TRBV9; J gene: TRBJ2-1; CDR3 protein: CASSVVGGESNEQFF
V gene: TRBV18; J gene: TRBJ1-1; CDR3 protein: CASSPLTDMNTEAFF
V gene: TRBV5-6; J gene: TRBJ2-1; CDR3 protein: CASRSGGYFQQFF
V gene: TRBV7-9; J gene: TRBJ2-1; CDR3 protein: CASSPTAGGPAEQFF
V gene: TRBV24-1; J gene: TRBJ2-5; CDR3 protein: CATSDLGDAETQYF
V gene: TRBV5-1; J gene: TRBJ2-3; CDR3 protein: CASTPGLAGRTDTQYF
V gene: TRBV27; J gene: TRBJ2-3; CDR3 protein: CASSWVGDTQYF
V gene: TRBV5-1; J gene: TRBJ2-1; CDR3 protein: CASSLAGVLAEVNEQFF